The 8 T cell receptor beta chains in this list originate from one sample, sequenced in a study of CD4 and CD8 cells across lung adenocarcinoma regions. A single record per CDR3 protein comes from TCRdb applying MiXCR to the PCR reads. The sample includes roughly 12,000 distinct CDR3 sequences, roughly 56% seen only once; the top ten take around 36%. The specimen was CD8+ T cells from the margin of a lung tumor. These receptor sequences come from a female donor with lung adenocarcinoma. The CD4 and CD8 labels of this study may be unreliable.

A note on this clonotype: Without the conserved terminal phenylalanine or tryptophan, this CDR3 likely stems from a read error. Because the CDR3's place on the DNA is in doubt, the DNA is left out and the CDR3 is given as listed by TCRdb. V usage is TRBV9 and J usage is TRBJ2-1. CDR1 is SGDLS, CDR2 YYNGEE, per germline. From its first to its last residue, the CDR3 has 9 amino acids. Here the CDR3 reads CAGLCPARS.

The J gene is TRBJ2-1, the V gene TRBV3-1; D not certain. The germline V and J ends were trimmed by 3 bases and 3 bases, with 9 bases remaining between them. CDR1 and CDR2 from the germline V gene are LGHDT and YNNKEL (reference sequence). This CDR3 region has 14 residues. The CDR3: CASSHPEHYNEQFF. The DNA of the CDR3 is TGTGCCAGCAGCCACCCGGAACACTACAATGAGCAGTTCTTC.

Regarding this clonotype: A read error may account for a junction end that differs from germline. The chain uses TRBV6-1 and TRBJ2-3; D is perhaps TRBD2 (6 bases). Germline CDR1 reads MNHNS; CDR2 reads SASEGT. The CDR3 is made up of 15 amino acids. The CDR3 sequence: CASNTGVGGKDTQYF. The CDR3 DNA is TGTGCCAGCAACACGGGGGTGGGAGGCAAAGATACTCAGTATTTC.

The rearrangement uses TRBV27 and TRBJ2-5; D may be TRBD1 (6 bases). This CDR3 comprises 14 residues. V was shortened by 6 bases and J by 5 bases, with 16 bases between the two germline ends. Germline CDR1 reads MNHEY; CDR2 reads SMNVEV (reference sequence). CDR3 residues: CASRGQGWRETQYF. CDR3 in DNA: TGTGCCAGCAGGGGTCAGGGGTGGAGGGAGACCCAGTACTTC.

The chain is built from TRBV6-1 and TRBJ2-4; 8 nucleotides align to TRBD2. This CDR3 is 14 amino acids long. Germline CDR1 and CDR2: MNHNS and SASEGT. The CDR3 coding sequence is TGTGCGAGTCACGGGGGGGGGACCCAAAACATTCAGTACTTC. Its translation is CASHGGGTQNIQYF.

This chain links TRBV30 with TRBJ1-2; D may be TRBD1 (5 bases). Looked up from germline, CDR1 is GTSNPN and CDR2 is SVGIG (reference sequence). V lost 2 bases and J lost 7, with 14 bases in between. This CDR3 region has 13 residues. The CDR3: CAWSSQGAGGYTF. The DNA of the CDR3 is TGTGCCTGGAGTAGCCAGGGCGCCGGTGGCTACACCTTC.

This chain joins TRBV7-6 and TRBJ2-3; 7 positions agree with TRBD2. The CDR3 has 18 residues. The germline V gene has CDR1 SGHVS and CDR2 FNYEAQ. Trimming at V came to 5 bases and at J to 3 bases, leaving 17 bases not matched to a gene. The CDR3 reads CASSLGALSGGVTDTQYF. In DNA form, the CDR3 reads TGTGCCAGCAGCCTAGGGGCCTTGTCGGGAGGAGTGACAGATACGCAGTATTTT.

The V gene is TRBV6-1, the J gene TRBJ1-4; maybe TRBD1 (5 bases). The germline gives CDR1 MNHNS, CDR2 SASEGT. The V end was cut by 7 bases, the J end by 8 bases, with 20 bases between. The length of the CDR3 is 15 residues. CDR3 nucleotide sequence: TGTGCCAGCAAGGACTCAGGGTGGAGGGAGGAAAAACTGTTTTTT. It yields the protein CASKDSGWREEKLFF.